This T cell receptor (beta chain) was captured by sequencing in a study of T cell responses to AZD1222 COVID-19 vaccine. V was pared by 5 bases and J by 8 bases, with 7 bases of the junction left unmatched. This CDR3 spans 14 amino acids. Germline V gene lookup returns CDR1 MNHEY and CDR2 SVGAGI. Sequencing was performed with immunoSEQ multiplex PCR; in TCRdb, only in-frame clones are kept and a portion is missing. Of about 130,000 clones detected, approximately 94% appear once; the ten largest clones hold about 3%. As concerns this clone: Its antigen is still unknown.

General study findings and limits: Sampling that yielded the repertoires occurred only after the peak T cell response. Regions 160-218 and 743-854 dominated among vaccine-associated CD4 TCRs spanning spike. Seropositive at baseline were only a handful of AZD1222 recipients. In the spike-specific TCR repertoire, nearly half reportedly target unmutated variant regions.

The sequence came from an adult in good health. Sequenced here: peripheral blood, sampled on day 0 of AZD1222 vaccination. The chain links TRBV6-5 to TRBJ2-1, with 9 bases matching TRBD2. Written as DNA, the CDR3 is TGTGCCAGCAGTCTTAATAGCGGGAGTTATGAGCAGTTCTTC. Residues: CASSLNSGSYEQFF.